Included here is one T cell receptor beta chain sequence, with context. The CDR3 sequence is 12 residues long. V lost 2 bases and J 6 bases, leaving 10 bases between the germline ends. CDR1 is GTSNPN, CDR2 SVGIG, per germline (reference sequence). The record originates from a study of blood T cell repertoires in COVID-19. Across the study: COVID-19 samples, acute and convalescent, were from the United States, Italy and Spain. Sources were T cells, B-cell-depleted T cells, or PBMCs; the material itself was cDNA or gDNA.

Authors' processing steps: By means of reference gene primer amplification, nucleated cell counts were estimated. The table came from immunoSEQ multiplex PCR; TCRdb's copy has only in-frame clones and leaves some out. V, J and clone size are those of that table, while D and trimming were read from the DNA. Here the sample spans approximately 150,000 clones, around 83% being singletons. The rearrangement joins TRBV30 to TRBJ2-5; D may be TRBD2 (6 bases). The TCR comes from a human donor with acute or convalescent COVID-19. The donor label of this sample is uncertain. What was sequenced was peripheral blood. In DNA, the CDR3 is TGTGCCTGGAGTTCCGGGGGTAAGACCCAGTACTTC. Its protein is CAWSSGGKTQYF. The variable domain in full, completed from reference TRBV30 and TRBJ2-5, reads SQTIHQWPATLVQPVGSPLSLECTVEGTSNPNLYWYRQAAGRGLQLLFYSVGIGQISSEVPQNLSASRPQDRQFILSSKKLLLSDSGFYLCAWSSGGKTQYFGPGTRLLVL.